Listed below are T cell receptor beta chains from one sample, sequenced in a study of blood T cell repertoires in COVID-19. Method: immunoSEQ multiplex PCR; TCRdb's copy keeps in-frame clones and lacks some. The sample yields roughly 32,000 clones, about 91% seen once. Input material: peripheral blood. The source of these receptors is a human donor in a cohort sampled during active COVID-19. CDR3s include the opening cysteine and the closing phenylalanine or tryptophan. A D gene is named only where the DNA matches it firmly. For some rows the clone size is stated as once, few or many, or as a class when expanded; others skip it.

J | V | D | size | DNA | CDR3
TRBJ2-7 | TRBV5-1 | NA | NA | TGCGCCAGCAGCTTGGCCGGGGTATCCCCCTACGAGCAGTACTTC | CASSLAGVSPYEQYF
TRBJ2-5 | TRBV2 | TRBD2 | NA | TGTGCCAGCATTCAGGGACTAGCGGGGGGAAGGATGACCCAGTACTTC | CASIQGLAGGRMTQYF
TRBJ2-5 | TRBV6-6 | TRBD1 | NA | TGTGCCAGCAGTTATCCGAGACAGGGGGCTGGGGAGACCCAGTACTTC | CASSYPRQGAGETQYF
TRBJ1-4 | TRBV19 | NA | NA | TGTGCCAGTAGGTGGGGGCCTAATGAAAAACTGTTTTTT | CASRWGPNEKLFF
TRBJ2-3 | TRBV5-8 | NA | NA | TGTGCCCCCGCTTGGCGGGGTATTGGGGATACGCAGTATTTT | CAPAWRGIGDTQYF
TRBJ2-5 | TRBV5-4 | NA | NA | TGTGCCAGCAGCGCAACTAGAGAAGAGACCCAGTACTTC | CASSATREETQYF
TRBJ1-2 | TRBV5-1 | NA | NA | TGCGCCAGCAGCCCCCCGTCGGGGGATGGGAATGGCTACACCTTC | CASSPPSGDGNGYTF
TRBJ2-7 | TRBV6-5 | NA | NA | TGTGCCAGCACCCCCAGGGAAGCAAGAGAGCAGTACTTC | CASTPREAREQYF
TRBJ1-1 | TRBV19 | NA | NA | TGTGCCAGTAGTATAAGAGTAGTAGCGGCAGACACTGAAGCTTTCTTT | CASSIRVVAADTEAFF
TRBJ2-2 | TRBV10-3 | TRBD1 | NA | TGTGCCATCAGCGACAGGGTTTCGAACACCGGGGAGCTGTTTTTT | CAISDRVSNTGELFF
TRBJ2-7 | TRBV10-1 | TRBD2 | NA | TGCGCCAGCAGTCTTCGCGGGGGGGCGGCAGGCGAGCAGTACTTC | CASSLRGGAAGEQYF
TRBJ1-1 | TRBV18 | TRBD1 | once | TGTGCCAGCTCATGGGACAGGGCGACTGAAGCTTTCTTT | CASSWDRATEAFF
TRBJ1-1 | TRBV27 | TRBD1 | few | TGTGCCAGCAGTCCAAGACCGGGACAGGGCTTAACTGAAGCTTTCTTT | CASSPRPGQGLTEAFF
TRBJ1-5 | TRBV28 | TRBD1 | few | TGTGCCAGCAGTCCTCGGACAGGGGGCACTCAGCCCCAGCATTTT | CASSPRTGGTQPQHF
TRBJ2-5 | TRBV2 | NA | NA | TGTGCCAGCAGTGATGCTGCCCAGGGTAGCCAGTACTTC | CASSDAAQGSQYF
TRBJ2-2 | TRBV3-1/TRBV3-2 | NA | NA | TGTGCCAGCAGCCAAGTGCAGGACACCGGGGAGCTGTTTTTT | CASSQVQDTGELFF
TRBJ1-1 | TRBV11-2 | NA | NA | TGTGCCAGCAGCTTAGACAGGGATACTGAAGCTTTCTTT | CASSLDRDTEAFF
TRBJ2-3 | TRBV15 | TRBD2 | NA | TGTGCCACCAGCAGAGATCGTGCGGGGGGTACAGATACGCAGTATTTT | CATSRDRAGGTDTQYF
TRBJ1-5 | TRBV6-2/TRBV6-3 | TRBD1 | NA | TGTGCCAGCAGTTGGGCCGGGACAGGTAATCAGCCCCAGCATTTT | CASSWAGTGNQPQHF
TRBJ1-1 | TRBV5-6 | NA | NA | TGTGCCAGCAGCTGGGGCCACAGGATACAGACTGAAGCTTTCTTT | CASSWGHRIQTEAFF
TRBJ1-1 | TRBV11-2 | TRBD1 | NA | TGTGCCAGCAGCCCTTACAGGGGGGGTTCGAACACTGAAGCTTTCTTT | CASSPYRGGSNTEAFF
TRBJ1-2 | TRBV29-1 | NA | NA | TGCAGCGTTGGTCGTAAAGCGGGCTATGGCTACACCTTC | CSVGRKAGYGYTF
TRBJ1-6 | TRBV7-8 | TRBD1 | NA | TGTGCCAGCAGCTTGGAGACAGGGGACAATTCACCCCTCCACTTT | CASSLETGDNSPLHF
TRBJ1-3 | TRBV6-5 | NA | NA | TGTGCCAGCAGATTACAGGGCTCTGGAAACACCATATATTTT | CASRLQGSGNTIYF
TRBJ2-1 | TRBV4-1 | TRBD2 | NA | TGCGCCAGCAGCCAAGAAGCGGGGGGCTCCTACAATGAGCAGTTCTTC | CASSQEAGGSYNEQFF
TRBJ2-7 | TRBV4-2 | TRBD2 | NA | TGTGCCAGCAGCCAAGAGATAGCGGGGTCCTACGAGCAGTACTTC | CASSQEIAGSYEQYF
TRBJ1-1 | TRBV19 | NA | NA | TGTGCCAGTAGTATGGGCAGGGAAGCTGAAGCTTTCTTT | CASSMGREAEAFF
TRBJ1-6 | TRBV9 | NA | NA | TGTGCCAGCAGCGTTTGGGGGGATTCACCCCTCCACTTT | CASSVWGDSPLHF